Listed below are T cell receptor beta chains from one sample, sequenced in a study of T-cell memory formation after mild COVID-19. A single record per CDR3 protein comes from TCRdb applying MiXCR to the 5' RACE reads. Counted here are 200,000 to 250,000 distinct CDR3 sequences, more than 8% occurring once; the ten biggest clones make up around 21%. Sequenced material: PBMCs or a T cell subset sorted from them (not recorded which). These receptors came from a man younger than 35 who had mild COVID-19 (a few samples of this study predate the infection). Cell type and time point are not known. Both conserved end residues are part of each CDR3. A D gene is named only where the DNA matches it firmly. Some rows mark clone size as missing; the rest say once, few, many or name a class of expanded clone.

TRBJ1-1 TRBD1 TRBV29-1 NA TGCAGCGTAGACAGGGCTGGGGGCACTGAAGCTTTCTTT CSVDRAGGTEAFF
TRBJ2-3 TRBD2 TRBV12-3/TRBV12-4 many TGTGCCAGCAGTTCACCTATAGCGGGGACGCAGTATTTT CASSSPIAGTQYF
TRBJ2-4 NA TRBV20-1 many TGCAGTGCTAGAGGGTTTATGGCCAAAAACATTCAGTACTTC CSARGFMAKNIQYF
TRBJ2-3 TRBD1 TRBV5-4 few TGTGCCAGCAGCTTGAGGGGGCCAACAGATACGCAGTATTTT CASSLRGPTDTQYF
TRBJ2-3 TRBD1 TRBV5-4 NA TGTGCCAGCAGCCCGGGACAGGGCATGGATACGCAGTATTTT CASSPGQGMDTQYF
TRBJ2-3 NA TRBV7-9 few TGTGCCAGCAGCTTAGCGCTAGGAGCAGATACGCAGTATTTT CASSLALGADTQYF
TRBJ2-2 TRBD1 TRBV4-3 NA TGCGCCAGCAGCCAAGAGGGACAGGCCTTGTTGAACACCGGGGAGCTGTTTTTT CASSQEGQALLNTGELFF
TRBJ2-1 NA TRBV24-1 few TGTGCCACCAGTGTCAGCGGTGAGCAGTTCTTC CATSVSGEQFF
TRBJ2-1 NA TRBV20-1 NA TGCAGTGCTAGAGATTGGAATGAGCAGTTCTTC CSARDWNEQFF
TRBJ1-1 TRBD1 TRBV7-9 NA TGTGCCAGCAGCATCACAGGGGCTAACACTGAAGCTTTCTTT CASSITGANTEAFF
TRBJ2-3 TRBD1 TRBV6-5 NA TGTGCCAGCAGTTACTCGTCGACAGGGTGGGCAGATACGCAGTATTTT CASSYSSTGWADTQYF
TRBJ1-3 TRBD1 TRBV4-3 NA TGCGCCAGCAGCCAGGAGGGACAGAGGGACAGACCCTCTGGAAACACCATATATTTT CASSQEGQRDRPSGNTIYF
TRBJ2-2 TRBD2 TRBV3-1 NA TGTGCCAGCAGCCCAACTAGCGGTCCTACCGGGGAGCTGTTTTTT CASSPTSGPTGELFF
TRBJ2-3 NA TRBV12-3/TRBV12-4 NA TGTGCCAGCAGTTTAGGTGGGGGGGCCGTGGATACGCAGTATTTT CASSLGGGAVDTQYF
TRBJ2-5 TRBD1 TRBV6-2/TRBV6-3 few TGTGCCAGCAGGACCGGACAGGGAGAGGGAGAGACCCAGTACTTC CASRTGQGEGETQYF
TRBJ1-2 NA TRBV6-6 NA TGTGCCAGCAGTTACAATTCTCTTCGGGACACTGCATATGGCTACACCTTC CASSYNSLRDTAYGYTF
TRBJ2-7 NA TRBV7-2 few TGTGCCAGCAGCTTAGACACAGGGTACTACGAGCAGTACTTC CASSLDTGYYEQYF
TRBJ2-7 NA TRBV10-2 few TGCGCCAGCAGGAGACTGGGGGGAAGCTCCTACGAGCAGTACTTC CASRRLGGSSYEQYF
TRBJ1-2 TRBD1 TRBV5-4 NA TGTGCCAGCAGCTTGGGTGGGACAGAAGTTTATGGCTACACCTTC CASSLGGTEVYGYTF
TRBJ2-5 NA TRBV6-5 few TGTGCCAGCACCAAAAACCAGGGGCAAGAGACCCAGTACTTC CASTKNQGQETQYF
TRBJ1-1 NA TRBV6-5 NA TGTGCCAGCAGTTACTCCCGGGGGGCTGGGGAAGCTTTCTTT CASSYSRGAGEAFF
TRBJ2-1 NA TRBV7-9 few TGTGCCACTGTCATACGAGGGATCGTCAATGAGCAGTTCTTC CATVIRGIVNEQFF
TRBJ1-1 NA TRBV19 NA TGTGCCAGTAATCCGGGACTGGGGACTGAAGCTTTCTTT CASNPGLGTEAFF
TRBJ2-2 NA TRBV20-1 NA TGCAGTGCAACGAAGACCGGGGAGCTGTTTTTT CSATKTGELFF
TRBJ1-6 NA TRBV5-1 NA TGCGCCAGCAGCTTGACAGGGCCTAATTCACCCCTCCACTTT CASSLTGPNSPLHF
TRBJ2-3 NA TRBV6-5 NA TGTGCCAGCAGTCCTCCGGGGGCCAGGGGAGATACGCAGTATTTT CASSPPGARGDTQYF
TRBJ1-2 NA TRBV7-3 NA TGTGCCAGCAGCTTAAGGGGAGGCCCAGACTATGGCTACACCTTC CASSLRGGPDYGYTF
TRBJ2-4 NA TRBV7-8 NA TGTGCCAGCAGCTTAGCGGGGGCTGCCAAAAACATTCAGTACTTC CASSLAGAAKNIQYF
TRBJ2-3 TRBD2 TRBV5-1 few TGCGCCAGCAGCTTGGGGACGCGGGGGAGCACAGATACGCAGTATTTT CASSLGTRGSTDTQYF
TRBJ1-1 NA TRBV5-1 NA TGCGCCAGCAGCTTGTGGGGGGGGGCGTCCAATGAAGCTTTCTTT CASSLWGGASNEAFF
TRBJ2-2 TRBD2 TRBV6-6 few TGTGCCAGCAGAAAGGCTAAGCGGGGGGCCACGAACACCGGGGAGCTGTTTTTT CASRKAKRGATNTGELFF
TRBJ1-1 TRBD1 TRBV6-6 few TGTGCCAGCAGTCTGCAGGGGGGACAGGCTTTCTTT CASSLQGGQAFF
TRBJ1-5 NA TRBV20-1 NA TGCAGTGCTAACCGGGGGTTAGACAATCAGCCCCAGCATTTT CSANRGLDNQPQHF
TRBJ1-1 NA TRBV9 NA TGTGCCAGCAGCGTAGGGGCAGCGATGAACACTGAAGCTTTCTTT CASSVGAAMNTEAFF
TRBJ2-7 TRBD2 TRBV6-5 many TGTGCCAGCAGTTTATTTCAGCCGGCGGGGGGCGGGTACGAGCAGTACTTC CASSLFQPAGGGYEQYF
TRBJ1-2 TRBD1 TRBV20-1 NA TGCAGTGCCCCTAAAAGGACAGGGGTGAACTATGGCTACACCTTC CSAPKRTGVNYGYTF
TRBJ2-7 NA TRBV7-2 many TGTGCCAGCAGGCTCCTCTACGAGCAGTACTTC CASRLLYEQYF
TRBJ2-1 TRBD2 TRBV7-3 NA TGTGCCAGCAGCCGCCAGGGGGGGCTAGCGGGGAACTACAATGAGCAGTTCTTC CASSRQGGLAGNYNEQFF
TRBJ1-4 NA TRBV6-6 NA TGTGCCAGCAGTCGGGGTGTAAAACTGTTTTTT CASSRGVKLFF
TRBJ2-5 TRBD1 TRBV29-1 few TGCAGCGCCGGCGACAGGGTTCGACAAGAGACCCAGTACTTC CSAGDRVRQETQYF
TRBJ1-5 NA TRBV7-2 NA TGTGCCAGCAGCTTAAAGTATGGGGCAGGCAATCAGCCCCAGCATTTT CASSLKYGAGNQPQHF
TRBJ2-2 NA TRBV20-1 few TGCAGTGCTAGGAGGGATGGGGAGCTGTTTTTT CSARRDGELFF
TRBJ1-6 NA TRBV7-3 NA TGTGCCAGCAGTTCGACAGGCTGGGGTAATTCACCCCTCCACTTT CASSSTGWGNSPLHF
TRBJ1-2 NA TRBV5-1 NA TGCGCCAGCAGCCTGGATTCACAGGCCCACTATGGCTACACCTTC CASSLDSQAHYGYTF
TRBJ2-1 NA TRBV7-2 few TGTGCCAGCAGCTTAGGTGGGGCCTCTCTGAATGAGCAGTTCTTC CASSLGGASLNEQFF
TRBJ1-1 NA TRBV20-1 few TGCAGTGCTTACCCGGGCGCTGAAGCTTTCTTT CSAYPGAEAFF
TRBJ1-1 NA TRBV5-1 few TGCGCCAGCAGCTTGGCCGCAGCAGTGAACACTGAAGCTTTCTTT CASSLAAAVNTEAFF
TRBJ1-1 NA TRBV5-1 NA TGCGCCAGCACAAGGGCTGAGCCGAACACTGAAGCTTTCTTT CASTRAEPNTEAFF
TRBJ1-1 NA TRBV5-1 many TGCGCCAGCAGCAGGGACCCGAACACTGAAGCTTTCTTT CASSRDPNTEAFF
TRBJ2-7 NA TRBV9 NA TGTGCCAGCAGCTCCGGACAAGGGGTCTACGAGCAGTACTTC CASSSGQGVYEQYF
TRBJ1-6 TRBD1 TRBV5-1 few TGCGCCAGCAGCTCGTTGGGACAGGGTAACAATTCACCCCTCCACTTT CASSSLGQGNNSPLHF
TRBJ1-2 TRBD1 TRBV12-3/TRBV12-4 few TGTGCCAGCAGGACAGGGGAATATGGCTACACCTTC CASRTGEYGYTF